This T cell receptor (beta chain) was documented in a study of response to subunit inactivated influenza vaccine. General study points: The authors proposed limited new T cell recruitment per seasonal influenza vaccination.

TCRdb processed the RT-PCR reads anew with MiXCR; each CDR3 protein has one entry. The table has 450,000 to 550,000 distinct CDR3 sequences, roughly 25% seen once. This CDR3 spans 14 amino acids. Germline trimming cut 5 bases from V and 2 bases from J; bases unmatched to any gene: 3. CDR1 and CDR2 (germline): SGHTA, FQGTGA. This clonotype was counted a few times. The antigen is unknown. The source material was CD4+ T cells sorted from PBMCs, sampled more than 4 days after vaccination. This receptor was obtained from a man in his fifties or sixties who received an inactivated influenza vaccine. The gene calls are TRBV7-3 and TRBJ2-3, with TRBD2 matching 8 bases. CDR3 nucleotide sequence: TGTGCCAGCAGCCCGGGGGGGAACACAGATACGCAGTATTTT. It yields the protein CASSPGGNTDTQYF. The complete variable domain, with remaining parts taken from reference TRBV7-3 and TRBJ2-3, reads GAGVSQTPSNKVTEKGKYVELRCDPISGHTALYWYRQSLGQGPEFLIYFQGTGAADDSGLPNDRFFAVRPEGSVSTLKIQRTERGDSAVYLCASSPGGNTDTQYFGPGTRLTVL.